This record concerns one TCR beta chain sequence. The sample comes from a study of blood T cell repertoires in COVID-19. About the study: PBMCs, B-cell-depleted T cells, or T cells were the source of the cDNA or gDNA that made up the material.

Original data processing: How many nucleated cells were present was estimated from reference gene primer amplification. Measured with immunoSEQ multiplex PCR; TCRdb has only the in-frame clones, and not every one. That table supplies the V and J calls and clone size; D and trimming were determined from the DNA. The sample contains approximately 37,000 clones, about 87% of which appear only once. The CDR3 loop spans 15 amino acids. Trimming at V came to 5 bases and at J to 7 bases, leaving 4 bases not matched to a gene. CDR1 and CDR2 from the germline V gene are SGHTA and FQGTGA. The origin of this receptor is a human donor in a cohort sampled during active COVID-19. The sequencing input was peripheral blood. J is TRBJ2-1 and V is TRBV7-3; 14 positions match TRBD2. The CDR3 spells CASSKGLAGANEQFF. Here the CDR3 DNA reads TGTGCCAGCAGCAAGGGACTAGCGGGGGCGAATGAGCAGTTCTTC.